This TCR beta chain was obtained from a study of T cells in localized non-small cell lung cancer. In germline, CDR1 is SGHDT, CDR2 YYEEEE. The CDR3 is made up of 12 amino acids. Trimming cost V 6 bases and J 6 bases, with 12 bases left between them. On this clone: The antigen remains undetermined.

Libraries were prepared by immunoSEQ multiplex PCR; TCRdb keeps only in-frame clonotypes and omits some of them. Of tens of thousands of clones listed, 80% to 90% are singletons. Study-level results: Those with higher blood T cell density had longer overall survival. The appearance of a median about 62 of the top 100 tumor clones was seen in adjacent lung. Uninvolved adjacent lung showed the highest T cell clonality, exceeding tumor.

This sequence originates from a female donor of 60 years or more with stage I lung adenocarcinoma. The chain employs TRBV5-6 and TRBJ1-2; D is perhaps TRBD1 (5 bases). The sequences come from peripheral blood, collected before any cancer treatment. The CDR3 loop is CASNYWGNGYTF. Here the CDR3 DNA reads TGTGCCAGCAACTACTGGGGGAATGGCTACACCTTC.